This TCR beta chain was sequenced for a study of Graves' ophthalmopathy and Graves' hyperthyroidism. The J segment lost 4 bases and the V segment lost 2 bases, leaving 7 bases of the junction unmatched. Germline V lookup: CDR1 MNHEY, CDR2 SVGAGI. The CDR3 covers 15 residues. This clonotype was detected ten times or more. Its antigen is not known. Over 18 months of follow-up, stable hyperthyroidism required that no ophthalmopathy appear. Findings of the study overall: In blood, most expanded thyroid clonotypes above 0.001 frequency were also detected.

Beta-chain TCR CDR3 regions were amplified from RNA transcripts. Scientists carried out first-round RT-PCR using HTBI primers and then a second-round multiplex PCR. MiXCR, run by TCRdb on the multiplex PCR reads, gives a single entry per CDR3 protein. The sample has about 620,000 distinct CDR3 sequences; about 24% are singletons. This receptor was identified in a woman aged 18-29 years with stable Graves' hyperthyroidism. Some clones in this sample may be carry-over from other donors' samples. Source material: peripheral blood. The chain links TRBV6-5 to TRBJ1-1, with TRBD1 matching 7 bases. CDR3 in amino acids: CASSYLQGMGTEAFF. The CDR3 DNA reads as TGTGCCAGCAGTTACCTACAGGGGATGGGCACTGAAGCTTTCTTT.